Below, 18 T cell receptor beta chains from the same sample are listed, as sequenced in a study of regulatory T cells in long-lasting Graves disease. Construction of TCR beta libraries relied on iRepertoire HTBI primers and on Arm-PCR targeting CDR3 regions. TCRdb re-called the multiplex PCR reads through MiXCR, storing one row per CDR3 protein. Among about 330,000 distinct CDR3 sequences listed, about 16% were seen once. Specified time point: newly diagnosed GD, antithyroid drugs for less than 3 months. Construction of the TCR library relied on RNA isolated from PBMCs. These data were also reused for a study on T cells in Graves' hyperthyroidism and ophthalmopathy.

The sample consisted of peripheral blood mononuclear cells (PBMCs), taken at new diagnosis, from a patient treated with antithyroid drugs. These receptors all stem from a woman between 18 and 29 years old with Graves disease.

Ten or more counts support this clonotype. The gene calls are TRBV2 and TRBJ2-7; no definite D call. V shed 8 bases and J shed 3 bases, with 5 bases lying between them. The CDR3 length is 10 residues. The germline V gene has CDR1 SNHLY and CDR2 FYNNEI. CDR3 bases: TGTGCCAGCGCAAACTACGAGCAGTACTTC. Translating gives CASANYEQYF.

In its sample, this clonotype was seen a few times. This chain connects TRBV5-4 to TRBJ2-5, with D hard to call. The CDR3 runs to 14 residues. Trimming cost V 1 base and J 7 bases, with 14 bases left between them. CDR1 is SGHNT and CDR2 is YYREEE in the germline V gene (reference sequence). CDR3 residues: CASSLSRTLSTQYF. In DNA, the CDR3 is TGTGCCAGCAGCTTGTCTAGGACCCTGTCGACCCAGTACTTC.

Notes on this clonotype: It may be a read error: a sequence one base away is much more abundant. The gene calls are TRBV9 and TRBJ2-7; a weak D match, TRBD1 (5 bases). Trimming removed 1 base from V and 5 bases from J, with 10 bases in between. Germline V gene data show CDR1 as SGDLS and CDR2 as YYNGEE. This CDR3 has 13 residues. Here the CDR3 DNA reads TGTGCCAGCAGCGTACAAACAGGCGACGAGCAGTACTTC. Translated, it gives CASSVQTGDEQYF.

This clonotype was found many times. The CDR3 loop is CASAGQSYNEQFF. The CDR3, as DNA: TGCGCCAGTGCGGGACAGTCCTACAATGAGCAGTTCTTC. J is TRBJ2-1 and V is TRBV5-1; D possibly corresponds to TRBD1 (7 bases). This CDR3 region has 13 residues. Germline lookup yields CDR1 SGHRS and CDR2 YFSETQ. The ends were cut back, 8 bases at V and 1 base at J, with 10 bases in the middle.

The rearrangement uses TRBV19 and TRBJ2-1; 7 positions agree with TRBD1. With 4 bases clipped from V and 4 bases from J, the junction kept 10 bases outside the gene matches. Germline V gene lookup returns CDR1 LNHDA and CDR2 SQIVND (reference sequence). CDR3 length: 16 amino acids. The CDR3 spells CASSTTTGRRYNEQFF. The CDR3 DNA follows: TGTGCCAGTAGTACCACGACAGGGCGGAGGTACAATGAGCAGTTCTTC.

The chain couples TRBV7-3 to TRBJ1-1, with D perhaps TRBD1 (5 bases). V was clipped by 4 bases and J by 6 bases, with 15 bases between them. CDR1 is SGHTA, CDR2 FQGTGA, per germline. This CDR3 is built from 14 residues. This CDR3 is CASSSTPGLAEAFF. The DNA of the CDR3 is TGTGCCAGCAGCTCAACCCCAGGGTTGGCTGAAGCTTTCTTT. Full variable domain (remainder filled in from reference TRBV7-3 and TRBJ1-1): GAGVSQTPSNKVTEKGKYVELRCDPISGHTALYWYRQSLGQGPEFLIYFQGTGAADDSGLPNDRFFAVRPEGSVSTLKIQRTERGDSAVYLCASSSTPGLAEAFFGQGTRLTVV.

The chain couples TRBV2 to TRBJ2-5, with TRBD2 as a possible D gene (7 bases). Germline CDR1 and CDR2: SNHLY and FYNNEI. The CDR3 has 17 residues. With 3 bases removed from V and 5 bases from J, the gap between germline ends came to 22 bases. The CDR3 region is CASSETTQGRAGETQYF. In DNA form, the CDR3 reads TGTGCCAGCAGTGAGACGACGCAGGGGAGGGCCGGGGAGACCCAGTACTTC. Filled out from reference TRBV2 and TRBJ2-5, the complete variable domain reads EPEVTQTPSHQVTQMGQEVILRCVPISNHLYFYWYRQILGQKVEFLVSFYNNEISEKSEIFDDQFSVERPDGSNFTLKIRSTKLEDSAMYFCASSETTQGRAGETQYFGPGTRLLVL.

This clonotype came up many times. The V gene is TRBV28, the J gene TRBJ2-3; D perhaps matches TRBD2 (6 bases). The J call may be incorrect, as the DNA end agrees better with TRBJ2-7. Germline lookup yields CDR1 MDHEN and CDR2 SYDVKM. This CDR3 has 12 residues. For the CDR3, the DNA is TGTGCCAGCAGGGGACTTTTCTACGAGCAGTACTTC. Amino acids: CASRGLFYEQYF.

This clonotype has more than one count but fewer than ten. V and J are TRBV20-1 and TRBJ2-7; 11 bases map to TRBD1. Germline V gene sequence: CDR1 DFQATT, CDR2 SNEGSKA (reference sequence). The CDR3 extends over 13 amino acids. The junction had 6 bases not matched to a gene; V was cut back by 7 bases and J by 4 bases. The CDR3 sequence is CSVGGQGEYEQYF. The DNA of the CDR3 is TGCAGTGTGGGGGGACAGGGGGAATACGAGCAGTACTTC.

There are many counts of this clonotype. The rearrangement joins TRBV6-9 to TRBJ2-1, with a tentative D call TRBD2 (6 bases). CDR1 MNHGY and CDR2 SVAAGI come from the germline V gene. This CDR3 spans 17 amino acids. V shed 3 bases and J shed 7 bases, with 22 bases lying between them. The CDR3 coding sequence is TGTGCCAGCAGTTACGAAATAGCGGCTAGGCCGGGGAATGAGCAGTTCTTC. It encodes CASSYEIAARPGNEQFF.

The chain recombines TRBV9 with TRBJ2-5; TRBD2 aligns across 11 bases. The trim removed 5 bases at V and 1 base at J, leaving 1 base unmatched. The CDR3 covers 14 residues. Germline CDR1 is SGDLS and CDR2 is YYNGEE. The CDR3 is CASSSGRAQETQYF. The CDR3 DNA reads TGTGCCAGCAGTAGCGGGAGGGCCCAAGAGACCCAGTACTTC.

There are many counts of this clonotype. The chain is built from TRBV7-2 and TRBJ1-2; no clear D gene. V shed 4 bases and J shed 5 bases, with 17 bases lying between them. This CDR3 is 15 amino acids long. Germline V gives CDR1 SGHTA, CDR2 FQGNSA. The CDR3 region is CASSSSPRASYGYTF. CDR3 bases: TGTGCCAGCAGCTCTAGCCCTAGGGCGTCGTATGGCTACACCTTC.

The sample holds many counts of this clonotype. The V call is TRBV30, the J call TRBJ2-6; the match to TRBD1 covers 7 bases. Germline CDR1 GTSNPN, CDR2 SVGIG (reference sequence). The CDR3 totals 14 residues. The V and J ends lost 3 bases and 2 bases, in that order; junction bases with no gene match: 1. The CDR3 DNA is TGTGCCTGGAGGCAGGGGGCTGGGGCCAACGTCCTGACTTTC. Its protein is CAWRQGAGANVLTF.

This clonotype was observed a few times. This clone may be a read error of a much larger clone one base away. Without the conserved terminal phenylalanine or tryptophan, this CDR3 likely stems from a read error. The chain has TRBV12-3 or TRBV12-4 and TRBJ2-1; 11 bases match TRBD2. The CDR3 extends over 16 amino acids. J gave up 7 bases and V 5 bases, and 10 bases lay outside the gene matches. The CDR3 protein is CASSPRSGGAGNEQFL. CDR3 sequence (DNA): TGTGCCAGCAGTCCACGTAGCGGGGGGGCGGGGAATGAGCAGTTCCTC.

Worth noting for this clonotype: Compared with germline, one end of the junction differs, possibly owing to a read error. This chain uses TRBV9 with TRBJ2-7; 8 nucleotides agree with TRBD1. Germline assignment: CDR1 SGDLS and CDR2 YYNGEE. This CDR3 has 16 residues. The CDR3 loop is CASSVDGAGGSYEQCF. In DNA form, the CDR3 reads TGTGCCAGCAGCGTAGACGGGGCAGGGGGCTCCTACGAGCAGTGCTTC.

In its sample, this clonotype was seen many times. The chain joins TRBV19 to TRBJ2-1; D is possibly TRBD2 (6 bases). The CDR3 is made up of 16 amino acids. Germline loops: CDR1 LNHDA, CDR2 SQIVND (reference sequence). The V end was cut by 1 base, the J end by 5 bases, with 15 bases between. In nucleotides, the CDR3 is TGTGCCAGTAGTATAGTTCCGCGGGGATGGAACAATGAGCAGTTCTTC. It codes for CASSIVPRGWNNEQFF.

The chain carries TRBV3-1 and TRBJ2-2; 13 bases are a match to TRBD2. The germline V gene encodes CDR1 LGHDT and CDR2 YNNKEL (reference sequence). V trimming: 6 bases; J trimming: 6 bases; junction bases outside the gene matches: 7. There are 16 residues in the CDR3. CDR3 coding DNA: TGTGCCAGCAGACGGACTAGCGGGAGTGAGGCCGGGGAGCTGTTTTTT. The encoded protein is CASRRTSGSEAGELFF.

This clonotype has ten or more counts. The V call is TRBV12-3 or TRBV12-4, the J call TRBJ2-7; D possibly matches TRBD1 or TRBD2 (6 bases each). Trimming took 2 bases from V and 6 from J, leaving 17 bases between them. The CDR3 consists of 15 residues. The CDR3 reads CASSLYGSGAREQYF. The CDR3 region has the DNA TGTGCCAGCAGTTTATATGGCTCGGGGGCGCGCGAGCAGTACTTC.